These 20 T cell receptor beta chains originate from one sample sequenced in a study of radiotherapy plus CTLA-4 blockade in lung cancer. Repertoires were generated with immunoSEQ multiplex PCR, while TCRdb's copy carries only in-frame clones and drops some. This repertoire shows tens of thousands of clones, around four fifths found once; its top ten account for 3.5% to 4%. Material: peripheral blood, obtained from a patient treated with radiotherapy plus ipilimumab. These TCRs come from a human donor with non-small cell lung cancer who had a partial response to radiotherapy plus ipilimumab.

V gene TRBV6-1 combines with J gene TRBJ2-5, with D possibly being TRBD2 (5 bases). The V gene lost 2 bases and the J gene lost 0 bases, with 10 bases spanning the gap. The CDR3 is 15 amino acids. The germline gives CDR1 MNHNS, CDR2 SASEGT. The CDR3 nucleotides are TGTGCCAGCAGTGAACCCGGGGTGTACCAAGAGACCCAGTACTTC. Encoded protein: CASSEPGVYQETQYF.

The J gene is TRBJ1-5, the V gene TRBV9; 9 bases agree with TRBD1. The CDR3 is made up of 15 amino acids. The germline V gene encodes CDR1 SGDLS and CDR2 YYNGEE. V gave up 4 bases and J gave up 5 bases; unmatched junction bases: 7. The CDR3 region is CASSPRTGEDQPQHF. The CDR3 nucleotides read TGTGCCAGCAGCCCCAGGACAGGGGAAGATCAGCCCCAGCATTTT.

Of note for this clone: Other DNA sequences in the sample encode the same CDR3. The chain couples TRBV2 to TRBJ1-5; D is perhaps TRBD1 (6 bases). In germline, CDR1 is SNHLY, CDR2 FYNNEI. This CDR3 spans 14 amino acids. Deletions cut 7 bases from V and 1 base from J, with 11 bases between. Here the CDR3 DNA reads TGTGCCAGCAAGAAGGGGGGGAGCAATCAGCCCCAGCATTTT. Translated: CASKKGGSNQPQHF.

CDR3 sequence: CASSLGRVETQYF. The CDR3 DNA sequence: TGTGCCAGCAGCTTGGGCAGGGTTGAGACCCAGTACTTC. The rearrangement links TRBV5-6 to TRBJ2-5; perhaps TRBD1 as D (5 bases). Germline lookup yields CDR1 SGHDT and CDR2 YYEEEE. CDR3 size: 13 residues. Between the trimmed V and J ends, which lost 0 bases and 5 bases, there was a span of 8 bases.

In its sample, this clone was seen a few times. The DNA of the CDR3 is TGTGCCAGCGCGGGAGGGGGGCCTGTATACAATGAGCAGTTCTTC. Protein sequence: CASAGGGPVYNEQFF. J is TRBJ2-1 and V is TRBV28; the match to TRBD2 covers 9 bases. V was pared by 8 bases and J by 4 bases, with 9 bases of the junction left unmatched. CDR3 size: 15 residues. The germline CDR1 and CDR2 sequences are MDHEN and SYDVKM.

This clone has more than one count but fewer than ten. V gene TRBV5-1 combines with J gene TRBJ2-3; 12 positions match TRBD2. The CDR3 spans 17 residues. Germline trimming cut 4 bases from V and 3 bases from J; bases unmatched to any gene: 9. Germline V gene sequence: CDR1 SGHRS, CDR2 YFSETQ. In DNA, the CDR3 is TGCGCCAGCAGCCCCTGGACTAGCGGGATAAGGACAGATACGCAGTATTTT. It yields the protein CASSPWTSGIRTDTQYF. Variable domain in full (rest from reference TRBV5-1 and TRBJ2-3): KAGVTQTPRYLIKTRGQQVTLSCSPISGHRSVSWYQQTPGQGLQFLFEYFSETQRNKGNFPGRFSGRQFSNSRSEMNVSTLELGDSALYLCASSPWTSGIRTDTQYFGPGTRLTVL.

This chain links TRBV4-2 with TRBJ1-4, with D perhaps matching TRBD1 (5 bases). The CDR3 has 16 residues. Germline values: CDR1 LGHNA, CDR2 YNFKEQ. V lost 6 bases, J lost 4 bases, and 18 bases lay in between. The CDR3 sequence: CASSQQPGLSNEKLFF. The CDR3 bases are TGTGCCAGCAGTCAGCAGCCGGGACTGAGTAATGAAAAACTGTTTTTT.

The chain has TRBV7-3 and TRBJ2-3, with TRBD1 identical over 7 bases. Germline V CDR1 and CDR2: SGHTA, FQGTGA. This CDR3 is 15 amino acids long. Trimming at V came to 5 bases and at J to 1 base, leaving 6 bases not matched to a gene. CDR3 in amino acids: CASSLRDSRTDTQYF. As DNA, the CDR3 is TGTGCCAGCAGCCTCCGGGACAGCCGCACAGATACGCAGTATTTT.

V and J are TRBV27 and TRBJ1-5; D is possibly TRBD1 (6 bases). V gave up 5 bases and J gave up 4 bases, with 15 bases separating them. The length of the CDR3 is 15 residues. CDR1 is MNHEY and CDR2 is SMNVEV in the germline V gene (reference sequence). CDR3 loop: CASSIPGQPNQPQHF. In DNA form, the CDR3 reads TGTGCCAGCAGTATCCCTGGACAGCCTAATCAGCCCCAGCATTTT.

The rearrangement joins TRBV7-3 to TRBJ2-7, with a tentative D call TRBD2 (5 bases). With 5 bases removed from V and 7 bases from J, the gap between germline ends came to 18 bases. The CDR3 sequence is 14 residues long. Per the germline V gene, CDR1 is SGHTA and CDR2 is FQGTGA. The CDR3 region is CASSRDRLSGEQYF. CDR3 sequence (DNA): TGTGCCAGCAGCCGAGACCGCCTGTCGGGAGAGCAGTACTTC.

The chain combines TRBV19 with TRBJ2-2, with TRBD1 matching over 8 bases. Looked up from germline, CDR1 is LNHDA and CDR2 is SQIVND (reference sequence). The CDR3 consists of 15 residues. Losses at the gene ends were 6 bases for V and 2 bases for J; bases not matched to a gene: 5. CDR3 loop: CASRWGTGNTGELFF. The CDR3 coding sequence is TGTGCCAGTAGATGGGGGACAGGTAACACCGGGGAGCTGTTTTTT.

V gene TRBV9 combines with J gene TRBJ2-1, with D maybe TRBD1 (6 bases). The CDR3 has 15 amino acids. Germline V gene sequence: CDR1 SGDLS, CDR2 YYNGEE. V lost 2 bases and J lost 0, with 9 bases in between. The CDR3, as DNA: TGTGCCAGCAGCGTTGGACAGAGCTCCTACAATGAGCAGTTCTTC. It translates to CASSVGQSSYNEQFF.

This chain connects TRBV18 to TRBJ2-3, with D maybe TRBD1 (6 bases). The V and J ends lost 3 bases and 5 bases respectively, with 12 bases between them. The CDR3 is 14 residues long. Germline-derived CDR1 and CDR2 are KGHSH and LQKENI. The CDR3 loop is CASSPDRSGDTQYF. As DNA, the CDR3 is TGTGCCAGCTCACCTGACAGGTCGGGAGATACGCAGTATTTT.

This clone was seen a few times. The chain is built from TRBV19 and TRBJ1-1; a weak D match, TRBD1 (5 bases). CDR3 length: 14 residues. Trimming shortened V by 3 bases and J by 2 bases, and 10 bases separated the two germline ends. The germline CDR1 and CDR2 sequences are LNHDA and SQIVND (reference sequence). CDR3 nucleotides: TGTGCCAGTAGTATGACAGATTACAACACTGAAGCTTTCTTT. It translates to CASSMTDYNTEAFF.

The V gene is TRBV19, the J gene TRBJ1-1, with D tentatively TRBD1 (5 bases). CDR3 length equals 15 residues. Trimming took off 5 bases at V and 0 bases at J, with 13 bases between the two ends. Germline V gene sequence: CDR1 LNHDA, CDR2 SQIVND (reference sequence). CDR3 loop: CASSPGILMNTEAFF. CDR3 nucleotides: TGTGCCAGTAGTCCAGGGATCCTCATGAACACTGAAGCTTTCTTT.

The chain uses TRBV27 and TRBJ1-2, with a weak D call TRBD1 (5 bases). Germline V gene lookup returns CDR1 MNHEY and CDR2 SMNVEV (reference sequence). The V gene lost 0 bases and the J gene lost 0 bases, with 8 bases spanning the gap. The CDR3 extends over 15 amino acids. Written as DNA, the CDR3 is TGTGCCAGCAGTTTATCCTGGGGCCCTAACTATGGCTACACCTTC. As protein: CASSLSWGPNYGYTF.

V is TRBV5-1 and J is TRBJ2-7; 7 nucleotides align to TRBD1. This CDR3 has 15 amino acids. In germline, CDR1 is SGHRS, CDR2 YFSETQ. The V and J ends lost 5 bases and 1 base, in that order; junction bases with no gene match: 9. The CDR3 is CASSLTGTESYEQYF. DNA of the CDR3: TGCGCCAGCAGTTTGACGGGGACAGAATCCTACGAGCAGTACTTC.

The chain couples TRBV15 to TRBJ1-1; TRBD1 might be the D (5 bases). Germline V gives CDR1 LNHNV, CDR2 YYDKDF (reference sequence). Deletions cut 5 bases from V and 1 base from J, with 11 bases between. The CDR3 loop spans 14 amino acids. This CDR3 is CATSRQGRNTEAFF. CDR3 sequence (DNA): TGTGCCACCAGCCGGCAGGGCAGGAACACTGAAGCTTTCTTT.

The chain joins TRBV14 to TRBJ1-3; D is ambiguous. Trimming cost V 1 base and J 0 bases, with 7 bases left between them. CDR1 is SGHDN, CDR2 FVKESK, per germline. CDR3 length equals 15 residues. As DNA, the CDR3 is TGTGCCAGCAGCCAAGTAAGCCCCTCTGGAAACACCATATATTTT. It translates to CASSQVSPSGNTIYF. The full variable domain, completed using reference TRBV14 and TRBJ1-3, is EAGVTQFPSHSVIEKGQTVTLRCDPISGHDNLYWYRRVMGKEIKFLLHFVKESKQDESGMPNNRFLAERTGGTYSTLKVQPAELEDSGVYFCASSQVSPSGNTIYFGEGSWLTVV.

The CDR3 DNA is TGTGCCATCAGCTTCGACAGGGTAGCCGAGCAGTACTTC. Translation: CAISFDRVAEQYF. J is TRBJ2-7 and V is TRBV10-3; 7 nucleotides match TRBD1. Unmatched junction bases numbered 8, after V lost 6 bases and J lost 6 bases. This CDR3 has 13 amino acids. The germline gives CDR1 ENHRY, CDR2 SYGVKD.